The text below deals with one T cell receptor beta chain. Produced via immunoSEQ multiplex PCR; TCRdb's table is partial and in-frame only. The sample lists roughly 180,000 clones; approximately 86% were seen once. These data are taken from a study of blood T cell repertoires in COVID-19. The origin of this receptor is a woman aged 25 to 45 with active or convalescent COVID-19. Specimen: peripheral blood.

CDR3 region: CASSEAAVTGYGYTF. In DNA form, the CDR3 reads TGTGCCAGCAGTGAAGCGGCAGTCACAGGCTATGGCTACACCTTC. The chain recombines TRBV6-1 with TRBJ1-2; perhaps TRBD1 as D (5 bases). Germline CDR1 reads MNHNS; CDR2 reads SASEGT. CDR3 length: 15 amino acids. V was clipped by 0 bases and J by 4 bases, with 12 bases between them.